The clone carrying this T cell receptor beta chain was observed a few times. Its target is unknown. Preparation of the TCRbeta library used unique molecular identifiers. TCRdb reprocessed the PCR reads via MiXCR and lists one record per CDR3 protein. Among 90,000 to 100,000 distinct CDR3 sequences, more than 20% were seen once, and the ten largest hold roughly 23%. The record originates from a study of T-cell reconstitution after alpha-beta-depleted transplantation in children. Study-level results: Some patients' high day-60 TCRbeta diversity was attributed to recipient cells surviving conditioning. By about two months after transplant, alpha-beta T cells reportedly arose from several hundred graft clones that had expanded. Fresh T-cell production supplied most of the T-cell counts and diversity seen one year after transplant.

This CDR3 has 14 amino acids. Germline CDR1 and CDR2: SGHAT and FQNNGV. Deletions cut 1 base from V and 2 bases from J, with 9 bases between. This specimen was PBMCs, taken before TCRalphabeta/CD19-depleted stem cell transplant. This TCR was recovered from a boy aged 2 to 10 with acute lymphoblastic leukemia, due to receive a stem cell transplant. The chain employs TRBV11-2 and TRBJ2-7; D ambiguous. CDR3 in amino acids: CASSLVFGPYEQYF. For the CDR3, the DNA is TGTGCCAGCAGCTTAGTTTTCGGGCCCTACGAGCAGTACTTC.